This entry features one T cell receptor (beta chain) sequence. Its specificity is not known. Individuals who donated were healthy Caucasians from Russia aged about 6 to 100. These data are taken from a study of blood T cells in healthy people across ages. Notes on the study in general: PBMCs that were unsorted prevented a conclusive naive versus antigen-experienced comparison.

CDR3 length equals 16 residues. Germline-derived CDR1 and CDR2 are LGHDT and YNNKEL (reference sequence). Combining a sample-barcoded 5' primer with a J-beta primer mix, a second PCR ran for roughly 6 to 12 cycles. TCRdb used MiXCR to reprocess the 5' RACE reads, holding one entry per CDR3 protein. The sample yields 1.5 million or so distinct CDR3 sequences, roughly 40% seen once. The rearrangement links TRBV3-1 to TRBJ2-1, with no clear D. The J call may be wrong; the DNA end is better matched by TRBJ2-7. Sequencing was carried out using blood. The receptor was isolated from a woman aged 18-29 years in good health. The CDR3 sequence is CASSLPRESSYNEQYF. The CDR3 region has the DNA TGTGCCAGCAGCCTGCCGCGTGAGAGCTCCTACAATGAGCAGTACTTC.